These T cell receptor beta chains were read from a single sample in a study of blood T cell repertoires in COVID-19. Some clones are missing from TCRdb's copy, which holds only in-frame ones; the method was immunoSEQ multiplex PCR. Of 410,000 or so clones listed, 70% to 90% are singletons. What was sequenced was peripheral blood. The receptors derive from a woman aged 40 to 50 with COVID-19, enrolled during active disease. Each CDR3 is given with its conserved first and last residue. A D gene is named only where the DNA matches it firmly. Clone size is not always given. Where it is, it says once, few, many or a class for expanded clones.

>TRBJ1-1|.|.|TRBV29-1
CSVGWDKAAFF
TGCAGCGTTGGTTGGGACAAAGCAGCTTTCTTT
>TRBJ1-1|TRBD1|.|TRBV7-8
CASSLGTGNTEAFF
TGTGCCAGCAGCCTCGGGACAGGAAACACTGAAGCTTTCTTT
>TRBJ1-3|TRBD1|.|TRBV19
CASSRDSSGNTIYF
TGTGCCAGTAGCCGGGACAGCTCTGGAAACACCATATATTTT
>TRBJ2-1|.|.|TRBV18
CASSSSSYNEQFF
TGTGCCAGCTCGTCTAGCTCCTACAATGAGCAGTTCTTC
>TRBJ1-1|.|.|TRBV6-5
CASSYDGVNTEAFF
TGTGCCAGCAGTTATGACGGGGTGAACACTGAAGCTTTCTTT
>TRBJ2-1|TRBD1|.|TRBV29-1
CSVMDREDEQFF
TGCAGCGTAATGGACAGGGAGGATGAGCAGTTCTTC
>TRBJ1-3|.|.|TRBV6-1
CASSENRNTIYF
TGTGCCAGCAGTGAAAACAGAAACACCATATATTTT
>TRBJ1-5|.|.|TRBV29-1
CSVVQQPNQPQHF
TGCAGCGTTGTACAACAGCCTAATCAGCCCCAGCATTTT
>TRBJ2-7|.|.|TRBV30
CAWSKQALQYF
TGTGCCTGGAGTAAACAGGCCCTGCAGTACTTC
>TRBJ2-3|.|.|TRBV27
CASSPYLSTDTQYF
TGTGCCAGCAGTCCCTACCTAAGCACAGATACGCAGTATTTT
>TRBJ2-6|.|once|TRBV18
CASSPTQKTGANVLTF
TGTGCCAGCTCACCAACTCAAAAAACTGGGGCCAACGTCCTGACTTTC
>TRBJ1-3|.|.|TRBV4-1
CASSQALSGNTIYF
TGCGCCAGCAGCCAAGCTCTCTCTGGAAACACCATATATTTT
>TRBJ2-7|TRBD2|.|TRBV5-5
CASSVRLADKPYEQYF
TGTGCCAGCAGCGTTCGACTAGCGGACAAACCCTACGAGCAGTACTTC
>TRBJ2-7|TRBD1|.|TRBV29-1
CSVVGQGVYEQYF
TGCAGCGTTGTGGGACAGGGCGTTTACGAGCAGTACTTC
>TRBJ2-7|.|.|TRBV12-3/TRBV12-4
CASSQSYEQYF
TGTGCCAGCAGTCAATCCTACGAGCAGTACTTC
>TRBJ2-3|.|.|TRBV7-2
CASSLFLWLASTDTQYF
TGTGCCAGCAGCTTATTCCTTTGGCTAGCGAGCACAGATACGCAGTATTTT
>TRBJ2-7|TRBD2|.|TRBV6-2/TRBV6-3
CASSDGLADVYEQYF
TGTGCCAGCAGTGACGGACTAGCGGACGTCTACGAGCAGTACTTC
>TRBJ1-2|.|.|TRBV5-1
CASSSDRLYTF
TGCGCCAGCAGCTCGGACAGACTATACACCTTC
>TRBJ2-2|.|.|TRBV6-4
CASSGRQFGELFF
TGTGCCAGCAGTGGCAGACAGTTCGGGGAGCTGTTTTTT
>TRBJ2-1|.|once|TRBV30
CAWRSDWRNEQFF
TGTGCCTGGAGATCGGACTGGAGGAATGAGCAGTTCTTC
>TRBJ1-6|.|.|TRBV14
CASSHEYLNSPLHF
TGTGCCAGCAGCCACGAATACTTAAATTCACCCCTCCACTTT
>TRBJ1-5|TRBD1|.|TRBV4-1
CASSQDPTGYQPQHF
TGCGCCAGCAGCCAAGATCCGACAGGGTATCAGCCCCAGCATTTT
>TRBJ2-6|.|.|TRBV28
CASSSTRGANVLTF
TGTGCCAGCAGCTCGACGAGGGGGGCCAACGTCCTGACTTTC
>TRBJ2-7|TRBD1|.|TRBV27
CASKMGQGGYYEQYF
TGTGCCAGCAAAATGGGACAGGGCGGATACTACGAGCAGTACTTC
>TRBJ2-3|TRBD1|.|TRBV5-6
CASIPNRGTGVIDTQYF
TGTGCCAGCATCCCGAATCGGGGGACAGGGGTAATAGATACGCAGTATTTT
>TRBJ2-5|TRBD2|once|TRBV6-2/TRBV6-3
CASSPGGWETQYF
TGTGCCAGCAGCCCGGGAGGGTGGGAGACCCAGTACTTC
>TRBJ1-2|.|few|TRBV18
CASSSDSNYGYTF
TGTGCCAGCTCATCGGACAGTAACTATGGCTACACCTTC
>TRBJ1-2|.|.|TRBV6-5
CASSYSGTNYGYTF
TGTGCCAGCAGTTACTCGGGCACCAACTATGGCTACACCTTC
>TRBJ2-5|TRBD1|.|TRBV11-3
CASSLASGTGVQETQYF
TGTGCCAGCAGCTTAGCCTCCGGGACAGGGGTTCAAGAGACCCAGTACTTC
>TRBJ2-3|.|once|TRBV5-4
CASSVTSAGDTQYF
TGTGCCAGCAGCGTTACTAGTGCTGGAGATACGCAGTATTTT
>TRBJ1-3|.|few|TRBV7-9
CASSMAGAGSSGNTIYF
TGTGCCAGCAGTATGGCAGGGGCTGGTTCTTCTGGAAACACCATATATTTT
>TRBJ1-5|.|.|TRBV5-5
CASSGGGPDQPQHF
TGTGCCAGCAGCGGCGGGGGCCCCGATCAGCCCCAGCATTTT
>TRBJ2-7|.|once|TRBV28
CATTRGNSYEQYF
TGTGCCACGACGAGGGGGAACTCCTACGAGCAGTACTTC
>TRBJ1-2|.|once|TRBV30
CALTQENYGYTF
TGTGCCCTCACACAGGAGAACTATGGCTACACCTTC
>TRBJ2-1|TRBD2|.|TRBV28
CASSALAGGLGEQFF
TGTGCCAGCAGCGCCCTAGCGGGGGGGTTAGGTGAGCAGTTCTTC
>TRBJ2-5|TRBD2|.|TRBV9
CASSVLASGSKETQYF
TGTGCCAGCAGCGTATTGGCTAGCGGGAGTAAAGAGACCCAGTACTTC
>TRBJ2-5|TRBD1|.|TRBV7-8
CASSSGQGIETQYF
TGTGCCAGCAGCTCAGGACAGGGAATAGAGACCCAGTACTTC